This TCR beta chain is drawn from a study of cytomegalovirus exposure and HLA in healthy donors (dated by TCRdb to about 2017). Background on the whole study: A later analysis indicated that the roughly 120 validation repertoires were generated on the platform also employed for the 600 to 750 repertoires of the first cohort. In addition to the first cohort of approximately 670 subjects, a separate validation cohort of 130 or so different subjects was used. The study combined high-throughput TCR immunosequencing, statistical association of individual TCRs with disease status, and machine learning to predict cytomegalovirus infection status. The study aimed to test whether cataloging public T cell receptors could reveal signatures of past pathogen exposure.

The library was obtained by the immunoSEQ multiplex PCR assay. Concerning the study's data processing: A statistical classification framework was built for diagnosing cytomegalovirus status from the catalog of TCR beta chain sequences. As stored in TCRdb, this immuneACCESS dataset retains in-frame rearrangements with V and J assigned. A fraction of the clones does not appear; measured against another copy, unresolved V genes explain less than half of the discrepancy, and the remainder lacks a known reason. V and J calls plus clone size are reproduced from that table; the DNA served to infer D and trimming. The sample has about 220,000 clones on record, around nine tenths of them singletons. The biggest ten clones account for about 2.8% of the sample. The paper as a whole reports these results and caveats: Cytomegalovirus status was reported to be diagnosed by the classifier with high specificity and sensitivity in both the original and validation cohorts. Three of the identified cytomegalovirus-associated TCR beta chains were confirmed in vitro to be specific for cytomegalovirus antigens. A later analysis lacked HLA typing for the validation cohort, so it scored co-occurrence in that cohort across all 120 or so repertoires. The study listed 150 to 200 TCR beta chains as associated with cytomegalovirus. In a later analysis, TCRs clustered in the first cohort were found to also tend to co-occur in the roughly 120 validation repertoires, with approximately 93% of cluster scores above 0. Most TCR sequences were seen in very few donors, while some public TCRs were found in many individuals. It was suggested by the authors that the approach could potentially be generalized to other disease states and immunological phenotypes.

Donors formed part of the validation cohort, which comprised about 120 subjects and was distinct from the first cohort of roughly 600 subjects. The CDR3 spans 15 residues, from the cysteine through the phenylalanine. The sequence is cut down to CDR3 DNA, 45 bases in frame from base 1. Trimmed from V: 0 bases; trimmed from J: 3 bases; junction bases lacking a gene match: 6. CDR1 and CDR2 are read off the germline V gene as SGDLS and YYNGEE. In regard to this clone: Its antigen remains unidentified. No base quality information exists; no much larger clone differs at one position.

This chain is built from TRBV9 and TRBJ2-7; 7 bases in the middle match TRBD1. The receptor comes from a man aged 18 to 35 in good health and CMV-seronegative. The sample comprised PBMCs. The DNA is as follows: TGTGCCAGCAGCGTAGCTACAGGGGCTGACTACGAGCAGTACTTC. This codes for CASSVATGADYEQYF.